This T cell receptor (beta chain) was identified during a study of T cells in localized non-small cell lung cancer. Study-wide results and limits: Paired adjacent lung recovered a median about 60 of the top 100 tumor clones. Higher T cell density in the blood was associated with longer overall survival, whereas higher adjacent-lung clonality associated with shorter survival.

As to this clone: Its antigen is unidentified.

After removal of 4 bases from V and 0 bases from J, the junction contained 14 bases not matched to a gene. The CDR3 is 19 residues long. Germline-derived CDR1 and CDR2 are SEHNR and FQNEAQ (reference sequence). TCRdb's copy holds only in-frame clones and misses some; the assay was immunoSEQ multiplex PCR. The repertoire holds 45,000 or so clones, 70% to 90% seen once, with 2.5% in the top ten. The rearrangement uses TRBV7-9 and TRBJ1-3, with 8 positions matching TRBD1. Material: PBMCs, obtained before any cancer treatment. The TCR was taken from a man aged 35 to 69 with stage II lung adenocarcinoma. Here the CDR3 DNA reads TGTGCCAGCAGCTCCCCCTACCCGACAGGGGAGATCTCTGGAAACACCATATATTTT. Residues: CASSSPYPTGEISGNTIYF. The full variable domain, in which reference TRBV7-9 and TRBJ1-3 provide the parts outside the CDR3, is DTGVSQNPRHKITKRGQNVTFRCDPISEHNRLYWYRQTLGQGPEFLTYFQNEAQLEKSRLLSDRFSAERPKGSFSTLEIQRTEQGDSAMYLCASSSPYPTGEISGNTIYFGEGSWLTVV.